A selection of T cell receptor beta chains follows, all from one sample in a study of PD-1 blockade in classical Hodgkin lymphoma. Some clones are missing from TCRdb's copy, which holds only in-frame ones; the method was immunoSEQ multiplex PCR. The sample shows approximately 44,000 clones, approximately 70% of them seen only once. Sequenced material: peripheral blood mononuclear cells (PBMCs), taken at baseline. The receptors come from a human donor with classical Hodgkin lymphoma. The CDR3 runs from the conserved cysteine through the conserved F or W. The D gene is left open where the match is weak. Size is stated for part of the rows, as once, few or many counts, or as a class when the clone is expanded.

v_gene	abundance	j_gene	d_gene	CDR3aa	CDR3nt
TRBV7-9	NA	TRBJ2-7	TRBD1	CASSSPGQGQYEQYF	TGTGCCAGCAGCTCCCCGGGACAGGGGCAATACGAGCAGTACTTC
TRBV7-6	NA	TRBJ1-4	NA	CASSLASGGVGEKLFF	TGTGCCAGCAGCTTAGCCTCGGGGGGCGTGGGTGAAAAACTGTTTTTT
TRBV6-5	NA	TRBJ2-5	TRBD1	CASSYDYRGVETQYF	TGTGCCAGCAGTTACGACTACAGGGGTGTAGAGACCCAGTACTTC
TRBV13	NA	TRBJ2-7	TRBD1	CASSRPDRGPREQYF	TGTGCCAGCAGCCGACCGGACAGGGGGCCTCGGGAGCAGTACTTC
TRBV28	NA	TRBJ1-1	NA	CASSLSGDTEAFF	TGTGCCAGCAGTTTATCAGGGGACACTGAAGCTTTCTTT
TRBV6-6	few	TRBJ2-2	NA	CASSYGVSRTVGELFF	TGTGCCAGCAGTTACGGGGTTAGCAGAACTGTCGGGGAGCTGTTTTTT
TRBV6-4	NA	TRBJ1-5	NA	CASSETGRGDQPQHF	TGTGCCAGCAGTGAAACGGGCAGGGGAGATCAGCCCCAGCATTTT
TRBV6-5	NA	TRBJ2-3	NA	CASSYFGPTSDTQYF	TGTGCCAGCAGTTACTTTGGACCTACCTCGGATACGCAGTATTTT
TRBV7-9	NA	TRBJ1-5	TRBD1	CASSGDRDQPQHF	TGTGCCAGCAGCGGGGACAGGGATCAGCCCCAGCATTTT
TRBV7-9	few	TRBJ2-1	NA	CASGRLPHNEQFF	TGTGCCAGCGGGAGGCTACCTCACAATGAGCAGTTCTTC
TRBV27	NA	TRBJ1-3	TRBD1	CASSLYPFAGQDSSGNTIYF	TGTGCCAGCAGTTTATATCCCTTTGCGGGACAGGACTCCTCTGGAAACACCATATATTTT
TRBV19	few	TRBJ2-3	NA	CASSMGQSGADTQYF	TGTGCCAGTAGTATGGGACAGTCGGGGGCAGATACGCAGTATTTT
TRBV19	NA	TRBJ2-3	TRBD1	CASNRGRNADTQYF	TGTGCCAGTAACAGGGGGCGGAATGCAGATACGCAGTATTTT
TRBV9	few	TRBJ2-5	NA	CASSVGETSLETQYF	TGTGCCAGCAGCGTAGGTGAAACTAGCTTGGAGACCCAGTACTTC
TRBV30	few	TRBJ2-7	TRBD2	CAWSVGSGGGLEQYF	TGTGCCTGGAGTGTAGGTTCGGGAGGAGGATTAGAGCAGTACTTC
TRBV19	once	TRBJ2-7	TRBD2	CASSRGLNTYEQYF	TGTGCCAGTAGTAGGGGACTAAACACCTACGAGCAGTACTTC
TRBV5-1	NA	TRBJ2-7	TRBD2	CASSSILGTSATYEQYF	TGCGCCAGCAGCTCAATTCTCGGGACTAGCGCGACCTACGAGCAGTACTTC
TRBV15	NA	TRBJ2-7	NA	CATSSLDNPVYEQYF	TGTGCCACCAGCAGTCTGGACAACCCCGTCTACGAGCAGTACTTC
TRBV5-4	NA	TRBJ2-1	NA	CASSLVAQGSEQFF	TGTGCCAGCAGCTTGGTTGCCCAGGGAAGTGAGCAGTTCTTC
TRBV28	NA	TRBJ2-1	TRBD2	CASTQSVLREDEQFF	TGTGCCAGCACCCAATCGGTGTTGCGGGAGGATGAGCAGTTCTTC
TRBV12-5	once	TRBJ1-5	NA	CASGPHQPQHF	TGTGCTAGTGGTCCTCATCAGCCCCAGCATTTT
TRBV5-1	NA	TRBJ1-5	NA	CASSLGDYQPQHF	TGCGCCAGCAGCTTGGGGGATTATCAGCCCCAGCATTTT
TRBV20-1	NA	TRBJ1-1	NA	CSARENEAFF	TGCAGTGCTAGAGAGAATGAAGCTTTCTTT
TRBV30	NA	TRBJ2-7	NA	CAWSGLIYEQYF	TGTGCCTGGAGCGGCCTAATCTACGAGCAGTACTTC
TRBV11-1	NA	TRBJ2-5	TRBD2	CASSFHAGAAETQYF	TGTGCCAGCAGCTTCCATGCGGGAGCTGCCGAGACCCAGTACTTC
TRBV7-2	once	TRBJ2-7	NA	CASSLRRGAALYEQYF	TGTGCCAGCAGCTTAAGAAGGGGCGCGGCCCTCTACGAGCAGTACTTC
TRBV6-4	once	TRBJ2-3	TRBD2	CASSDLAGGTDTQYF	TGTGCCAGCAGTGACTTAGCGGGGGGCACAGATACGCAGTATTTT
TRBV27	once	TRBJ1-1	NA	CASSTHRENTEAFF	TGTGCCAGCAGTACCCACAGGGAGAACACTGAAGCTTTCTTT
TRBV7-3	few	TRBJ1-1	NA	CASSITGWGTEAFF	TGTGCCAGCAGCATTACAGGGTGGGGCACTGAAGCTTTCTTT
TRBV6-5	NA	TRBJ1-2	NA	CASSYSGGDGYTF	TGTGCCAGCAGTTACTCGGGAGGGGATGGCTACACCTTC
TRBV27	NA	TRBJ1-1	NA	CASSFWGNTEAFF	TGTGCCAGCAGTTTTTGGGGGAACACTGAAGCTTTCTTT
TRBV4-3	NA	TRBJ1-4	NA	CASSPTGGVYEKLFF	TGCGCCAGCAGCCCGACGGGGGGGGTTTATGAAAAACTGTTTTTT
TRBV19	NA	TRBJ1-5	NA	CASSGVTGPLHF	TGTGCCAGTAGTGGCGTCACAGGGCCTCTGCATTTT
TRBV5-1	few	TRBJ2-2	NA	CASSLTPPGELFF	TGCGCCAGCAGCTTGACTCCCCCCGGGGAGCTGTTTTTT
TRBV6-1	NA	TRBJ2-7	NA	CASSEVLGRKLYEQYF	TGTGCCAGCAGTGAAGTCCTAGGGAGAAAGCTCTACGAGCAGTACTTC
TRBV28	NA	TRBJ2-7	TRBD2	CASRLPGLAGNEQYF	TGTGCCAGCAGATTACCGGGACTAGCGGGCAACGAGCAGTACTTC
TRBV5-1	NA	TRBJ2-1	NA	CASTEKADNEQFF	TGCGCCAGCACCGAAAAGGCCGACAATGAGCAGTTCTTC
TRBV2	once	TRBJ2-1	TRBD2	CASSESLAGEGYNEQFF	TGTGCCAGCAGTGAATCCCTAGCGGGAGAAGGCTACAATGAGCAGTTCTTC
TRBV28	NA	TRBJ2-7	TRBD1	CASSSLVIRQGSPSYEQYF	TGTGCCAGCAGCAGCTTAGTTATCCGACAGGGGTCTCCTTCCTACGAGCAGTACTTC
TRBV27	NA	TRBJ2-1	TRBD1	CASGQGSPYNEQFF	TGTGCCAGCGGACAGGGGTCCCCTTACAATGAGCAGTTCTTC
TRBV7-2	NA	TRBJ1-2	TRBD1	CASSSPLGQYGYTF	TGTGCCAGCAGCTCCCCCCTGGGACAGTATGGCTACACCTTC
TRBV18	once	TRBJ1-2	TRBD1	CASSPRTGNEVYYGYTF	TGTGCCAGCTCACCCCGGACAGGGAATGAGGTTTACTATGGCTACACCTTC
TRBV9	NA	TRBJ2-2	NA	CASSVGSGELFF	TGTGCCAGCAGCGTTGGATCCGGGGAGCTGTTTTTT
TRBV6-6	NA	TRBJ1-1	TRBD1	CASRTGTGTTEAFF	TGTGCCAGCAGAACCGGGACAGGGACCACTGAAGCTTTCTTT
TRBV30	NA	TRBJ1-1	NA	CAWGLEGTGTEAFF	TGTGCCTGGGGTTTAGAGGGGACCGGTACTGAAGCTTTCTTT
TRBV21-1	NA	TRBJ2-3	NA	CASSKEGVFTDTQYF	TGTGCCAGCAGCAAAGAGGGAGTATTCACAGATACGCAGTATTTT
TRBV11-2	NA	TRBJ2-4	NA	CASSSPAEILAKNIQYF	TGTGCCAGCAGCTCCCCGGCGGAAATTCTAGCCAAAAACATTCAGTACTTC
TRBV14	NA	TRBJ2-3	NA	CASSPSRGTTTQYF	TGTGCCAGCAGCCCTTCCAGGGGCACGACGACGCAGTATTTT
TRBV10-3	NA	TRBJ2-3	NA	CAISRQIGRGGTDTQYF	TGTGCCATCAGCCGACAGATAGGTCGGGGCGGCACAGATACGCAGTATTTT
TRBV6-5	NA	TRBJ2-3	NA	CASSYLVSTDTQYF	TGTGCCAGCAGTTACCTCGTGAGCACAGATACGCAGTATTTT
TRBV27	NA	TRBJ2-1	TRBD2	CASSHGRAEFNEQFF	TGTGCCAGCAGTCACGGGAGGGCCGAATTCAATGAGCAGTTCTTC
TRBV7-8	NA	TRBJ1-6	NA	CASSLSVDSPLHF	TGTGCCAGCAGCTTATCTGTAGACTCACCCCTCCACTTT